This T cell receptor beta chain appears in the sequencing data of a study of blood T cell repertoires in COVID-19 (dated by TCRdb to about 2020). Background for the entire study: The collaborator samples originated in the United States, Italy and Spain and spanned the acute and convalescent phases of COVID-19. Subjects who had been exposed to COVID-19, were actively infected with it, or had recovered from it provided the deeply sampled blood TCRbeta repertoires that made up the dataset. The samples were drawn from two sources: the first 160 participants of the ongoing ImmuneRACE study, and fewer than 1,500 subjects contributed by 6 global collaborators. A de-identified subject ID, COVID-19 status, age in years and sex were almost always included in the sample metadata. The repertoires were released in a freely available public database intended as a resource for research on the immune response to SARS-CoV-2. Where HLA class I and class II types were available, the types were taken from metadata supplied by the sample provider, not from assay-based typing. The prospective study material was composed of cDNA or gDNA derived from T cells, B-cell-depleted T cells, or PBMCs. Broader findings and caveats from the paper: How much clinical and demographic metadata was included differed by source and by participant, and the metadata was provided uncurated.

Details on this clone: No antigen is known for it. Nothing much larger sits one base from this clone, and base qualities are not available.

TCRbeta CDR3 regions were amplified from genomic DNA using the immunoSEQ Assay, a bias-controlled multiplex PCR. Per the source publication's procedure: Within the assay, amplification of reference gene primers was used to estimate how many nucleated cells each sample contained. To quantify the absolute abundance of each unique TCRbeta CDR3 rearrangement, sequence reads were collapsed and filtered. For each sample, productive Simpson clonality was calculated as the square root of Simpson's diversity index over productive rearrangements. In its TCRdb copy, this immuneACCESS table keeps in-frame sequences only and misses some clones. Where compared with another copy, unresolved V genes explain less than half of these, and the others have no known cause. Clone size and V and J calls were adopted from that table, with D and trimming inferred from the DNA. The sample table lists 200,000 to 250,000 clones, 82% of them with a count of one. Of the sample, less than 4% is held by the ten largest clones.

V sheds 2 bases and J sheds 10 bases, leaving 15 bases between their ends. Taken from the germline V gene (reference sequence), the CDR1 and CDR2 loops are MNHEY and SMNVEV. The CDR3 runs 15 amino acids, cysteine and phenylalanine included. Left in the record is the CDR3 DNA by itself, 45 bases read in frame from the first base. Whole blood was collected in K2EDTA tubes by collaborating institutions according to the institutions' own protocols. For TCRbeta analysis, collaborators shipped samples as frozen whole blood, isolated PBMCs, or DNA extracted from either of those sample types. This TCR was recovered from a woman older than 75 with acute or convalescent COVID-19. The rearranged segments are TRBV27 and TRBJ1-6; a confident D gene designation cannot be given. Sequencing input: peripheral blood. The CDR3 in this case is CASSLEGGISSPLHF. In nucleotide form, the sequence is TGTGCCAGCAGTTTAGAGGGAGGGATATCCTCACCCCTCCACTTT.